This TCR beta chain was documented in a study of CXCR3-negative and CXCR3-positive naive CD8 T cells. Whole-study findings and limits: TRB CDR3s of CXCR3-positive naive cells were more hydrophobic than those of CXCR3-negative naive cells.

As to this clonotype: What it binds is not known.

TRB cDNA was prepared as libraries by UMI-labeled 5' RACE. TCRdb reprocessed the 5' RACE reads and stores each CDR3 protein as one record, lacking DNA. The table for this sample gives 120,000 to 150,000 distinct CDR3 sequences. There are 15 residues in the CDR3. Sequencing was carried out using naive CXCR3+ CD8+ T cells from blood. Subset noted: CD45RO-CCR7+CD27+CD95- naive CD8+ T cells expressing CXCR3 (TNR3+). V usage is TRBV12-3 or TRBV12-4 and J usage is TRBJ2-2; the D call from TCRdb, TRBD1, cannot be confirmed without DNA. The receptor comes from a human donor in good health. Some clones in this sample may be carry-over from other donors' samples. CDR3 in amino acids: CASSPGTGEIGELFF.